These T cell receptor beta chains were read from a single sample in a study of immune cell composition in non-small cell lung cancer. Sequenced by immunoSEQ multiplex PCR; TCRdb stores in-frame clones only, minus some. The repertoire has 4,000 to 5,000 clones, roughly 71% of them found once; the top ten carry 8.5% to 10%. The sequenced sample was non-adjacent lung tissue. These receptors all stem from a human donor with non-small cell lung cancer. Each CDR3 is given with its conserved first and last residue.

>TRBV29-1|TRBJ1-1
CSVDFDRKAFF
>TRBV6-1|TRBJ2-2
CASEGQGGTGELFF
>TRBV11-2|TRBJ1-1
CASHWLGNTEAFF
>TRBV18|TRBJ1-4
CASSIGQGGEKLFF
>TRBV6-1|TRBJ2-2
CASSLATGELFF
>TRBV19|TRBJ2-7
CASSQRSGRGLDISYEQYF
>TRBV7-2|TRBJ2-2
CASSRGGPSGELFF
>TRBV7-3|TRBJ2-5
CASSLRQQETQYF
>TRBV27|TRBJ1-5
CASSLSMGWDQPQHF
>TRBV12-5|TRBJ2-7
CASGLQTTYEQYF
>TRBV7-9|TRBJ1-2
CASSLSQGGYGYTF
>TRBV4-2|TRBJ1-3
CASSQGLRTQVPLSGNTIYF
>TRBV18|TRBJ2-1
CASSQDSLAGGLYNEQFF
>TRBV5-1|TRBJ2-7
CASSLEPGLAGAYAAEQYF
>TRBV4-1|TRBJ1-6
CASSQTLKTGGLVSPLHF
>TRBV18|TRBJ1-1
CASSRGTGESEAFF
>TRBV7-9|TRBJ2-7
CASGSLTGNNYEQYF
>TRBV28|TRBJ1-5
CASSFLDLSHQPQHF
>TRBV6-1|TRBJ2-7
CASSALTGVKSYEQYF
>TRBV27|TRBJ2-7
CASTPSAGGEQYF
>TRBV2|TRBJ2-5
CASSRGLGETQYF
>TRBV5-5|TRBJ1-2
CASSFSVGASYGYTF
>TRBV4-1|TRBJ1-3
CASSLLGPRENTIYF
>TRBV7-9|TRBJ2-7
CASSLGSSLIQYF
>TRBV7-3|TRBJ1-1
CASSLIGGGRGTEAFF
>TRBV11-2|TRBJ2-3
CASSLDSTDTQYF
>TRBV29-1|TRBJ1-4
CSVGDNQKLFF
>TRBV6-5|TRBJ2-3
CASSLQGTGTDTQYF
>TRBV7-2|TRBJ1-5
CASSPNPYSNQPQHF
>TRBV6-1|TRBJ1-2
CASSDQDRGGYTF
>TRBV11-2|TRBJ2-3
CASSLDGLGLDTQYF
>TRBV11-3|TRBJ2-5
CASRPASGDSETQYF
>TRBV19|TRBJ2-5
CASSVGFRAGGRQETQYF
>TRBV4-1|TRBJ2-4
CASSQTGAAGNIQYF
>TRBV19|TRBJ1-1
CASSTTLNTEAFF
>TRBV7-2|TRBJ1-2
CASSLTRGLYGYTF
>TRBV6-4|TRBJ2-2
CASRAGSIRGRNTGELFF
>TRBV5-6|TRBJ1-4
CASSLTGGQGKLFF
>TRBV28|TRBJ2-7
CASSPPLGYEQYF
>TRBV9|TRBJ2-7
CASSPQGAYEQYF
>TRBV7-2|TRBJ2-7
CASSLDSGTSEQYF
>TRBV11-2|TRBJ2-7
CASSLHGQVAYEQYF
>TRBV7-2|TRBJ1-2
CASSLQVGGYGYTF
>TRBV5-1|TRBJ1-5
CASSLTGGNQPQHF
>TRBV11-3|TRBJ1-1
CASSLRQGHTEAFF
>TRBV11-2|TRBJ2-7
CASSQAGDRADYEQYF
>TRBV7-9|TRBJ2-5
CASSLVLGRETQYF
>TRBV4-1|TRBJ1-2
CASSQDQGYYGYTF
>TRBV11-1|TRBJ2-3
CASSLEYGGTDTQYF
>TRBV7-9|TRBJ2-1
CASSLPGLAGGDEQFF
>TRBV7-2|TRBJ1-1
CASSLIPQAGAEAFF
>TRBV7-2|TRBJ1-5
CASSSRGGNQPQHF
>TRBV11-2|TRBJ1-4
CASSFWDTNEKLFF